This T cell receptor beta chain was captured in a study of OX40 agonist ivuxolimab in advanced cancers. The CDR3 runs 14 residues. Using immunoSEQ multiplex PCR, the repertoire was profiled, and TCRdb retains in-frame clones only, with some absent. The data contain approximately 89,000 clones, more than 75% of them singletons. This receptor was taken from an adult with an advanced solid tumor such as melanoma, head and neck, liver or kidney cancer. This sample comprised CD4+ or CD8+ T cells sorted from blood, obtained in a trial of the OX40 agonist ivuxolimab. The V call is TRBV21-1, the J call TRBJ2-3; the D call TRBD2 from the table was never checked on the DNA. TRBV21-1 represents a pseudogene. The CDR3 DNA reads TGTGCCAGCAGCAAAGGGAGGGAGGCAGATACGCAGTATTTT. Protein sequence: CASSKGREADTQYF.